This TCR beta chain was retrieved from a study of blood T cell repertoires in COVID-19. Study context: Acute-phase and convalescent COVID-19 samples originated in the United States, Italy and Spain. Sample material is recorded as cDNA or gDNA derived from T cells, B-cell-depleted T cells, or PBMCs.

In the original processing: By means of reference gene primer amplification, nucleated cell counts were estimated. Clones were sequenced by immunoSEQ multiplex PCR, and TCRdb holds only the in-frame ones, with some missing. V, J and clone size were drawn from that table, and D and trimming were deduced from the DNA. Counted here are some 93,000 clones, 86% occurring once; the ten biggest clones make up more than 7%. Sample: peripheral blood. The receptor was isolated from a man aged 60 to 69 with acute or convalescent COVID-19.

CDR3 in amino acids: CASSGPTGGYYGYTF. CDR3 nucleotides: TGTGCCAGTAGTGGGCCGACAGGGGGCTACTATGGCTACACCTTC. The chain is built from TRBV19 and TRBJ1-2, with 10 positions matching TRBD1. Per the germline V gene, CDR1 is LNHDA and CDR2 is SQIVND (reference sequence). The CDR3 totals 15 residues. The J segment lost 3 bases and the V segment lost 5 bases, leaving 6 bases of the junction unmatched. Based on the CDR3 plus reference TRBV19 and TRBJ1-2, the full variable domain is DGGITQSPKYLFRKEGQNVTLSCEQNLNHDAMYWYRQDPGQGLRLIYYSQIVNDFQKGDIAEGYSVSREKKESFPLTVTSAQKNPTAFYLCASSGPTGGYYGYTFGSGTRLTVV.